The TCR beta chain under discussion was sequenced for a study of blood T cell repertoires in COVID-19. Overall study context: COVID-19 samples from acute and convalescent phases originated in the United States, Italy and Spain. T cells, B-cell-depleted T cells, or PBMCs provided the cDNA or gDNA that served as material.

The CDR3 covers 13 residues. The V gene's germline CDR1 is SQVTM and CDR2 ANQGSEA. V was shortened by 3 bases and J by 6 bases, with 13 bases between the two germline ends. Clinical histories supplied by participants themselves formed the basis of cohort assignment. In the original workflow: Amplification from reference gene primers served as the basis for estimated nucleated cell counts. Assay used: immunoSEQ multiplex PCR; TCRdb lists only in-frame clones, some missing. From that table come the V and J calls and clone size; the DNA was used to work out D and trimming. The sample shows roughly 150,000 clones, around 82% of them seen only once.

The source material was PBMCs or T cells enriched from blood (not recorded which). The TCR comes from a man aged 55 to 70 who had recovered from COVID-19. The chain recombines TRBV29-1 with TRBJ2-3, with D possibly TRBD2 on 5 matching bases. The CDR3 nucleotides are TGCAGCGTTGATAACCGGGGTCGGGATACGCAGTATTTT. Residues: CSVDNRGRDTQYF.